This TCR beta chain appears in the sequencing data of a study of cytomegalovirus exposure and HLA in healthy donors. Germline assignment: CDR1 SGDLS and CDR2 YYNGEE. With 0 bases removed from V and 5 bases from J, the gap between germline ends came to 11 bases. The CDR3 is made up of 15 amino acids. Details on this clone: The antigen is undetermined.

Study-level results: Certain indistinguishable V segments, among them TRBV6-2 and TRBV6-3, were excluded.

Primers for the PCR totalled 60 Vbeta and 13 Jbeta. The assay was immunoSEQ multiplex PCR, and TCRdb's table has in-frame clones only and misses some. This sample's table reports around 100,000 clones. Sample: PBMCs. This rearrangement joins TRBV9 to TRBJ2-2, with D perhaps matching TRBD2 (6 bases). This receptor was taken from a man in his thirties or forties in good health and CMV-seronegative. CDR3 residues: CASSVENGGTGELFF. CDR3 coding DNA: TGTGCCAGCAGCGTAGAGAACGGGGGAACCGGGGAGCTGTTTTTT.